A single sample is the source of the 6 T cell receptor beta chains below, sequenced in a study of regulatory T cells in long-lasting Graves disease. CDR3-region Arm-PCR and iRepertoire HTBI primers produced the TCR beta libraries. In TCRdb, the multiplex PCR reads were re-called with MiXCR into one record per CDR3 protein. The data show roughly 360,000 distinct CDR3 sequences, with about 12% seen just once and approximately 17% held by the top ten. This sample's time point: newly diagnosed GD, antithyroid drugs for less than 3 months. PBMC RNA served as the TCR library source. The sample was also reused in another study, on T cells in Graves' hyperthyroidism and ophthalmopathy.

Sequenced here: peripheral blood mononuclear cells (PBMCs), sampled at new diagnosis, from a patient treated with antithyroid drugs. The receptors come from a woman aged 18-29 years with Graves disease.

This clonotype turned up a few times. The CDR3 DNA reads TGTGCCAGCAGCTTAGTCGTCACCTCCGAGCAGTACTTC. Its translation is CASSLVVTSEQYF. V is TRBV7-2 and J is TRBJ2-7; no clear D gene. The CDR3 spans 13 residues. The germline V gene has CDR1 SGHTA and CDR2 FQGNSA. The V gene lost 1 base and the J gene lost 6 bases, with 10 bases spanning the gap.

Concerning this clonotype: This likely traces to a read error, being one base from a far larger clone. This rearrangement joins TRBV7-3 to TRBJ2-3, with 9 bases that match TRBD1. With the DNA end fitting TRBJ2-5 better, the J assignment may be wrong. From germline, CDR1 is SGHTA and CDR2 FQGTGA. The length of the CDR3 is 13 residues. The CDR3 sequence: CASSRDREVTQYF. CDR3 DNA sequence: TGTGCCAGCAGCCGGGACAGGGAGGTGACCCAGTACTTC.

The sample holds many counts of this clonotype. The chain recombines TRBV13 with TRBJ2-3; the D is unclear. From germline, CDR1 is PRHDT and CDR2 FYEKMQ (reference sequence). The CDR3 contains 15 residues. V shed 3 bases and J shed 0 bases, with 10 bases lying between them. The CDR3 region is CASSFRGPSTDTQYF. In nucleotides, the CDR3 is TGTGCCAGCAGCTTCCGAGGACCTAGCACAGATACGCAGTATTTT.

The CDR3 here is CASWVGNTEAFF. DNA of the CDR3: TGTGCCAGCTGGGTGGGGAACACTGAAGCTTTCTTT. The chain carries TRBV6-1 and TRBJ1-1, with unresolved D. Germline CDR1 and CDR2: MNHNS and SASEGT. Trimming took 8 bases from V and 1 from J, leaving 8 bases between them. This CDR3 contains 12 residues.

This clonotype was observed a handful of times. V usage is TRBV4-1 and J usage is TRBJ1-1; 10 positions agree with TRBD1. Per germline, CDR1 MGHRA and CDR2 YSYEKL. This CDR3 region has 15 residues. V shed 4 bases, J shed 5 bases, and the junction held 7 bases outside the gene matches. The CDR3 DNA reads TGCGCCAGCAGCCCCTACGACAGGGGGCAAACTGAAGCTTTCTTT. Translating gives CASSPYDRGQTEAFF.

This clonotype was counted many times. The chain employs TRBV5-1 and TRBJ2-3; TRBD2 agrees at 8 bases. V was pared by 4 bases and J by 0 bases, with 7 bases of the junction left unmatched. CDR3 length: 16 amino acids. CDR1 SGHRS and CDR2 YFSETQ come from the germline V gene. In DNA, the CDR3 is TGCGCCAGCAGCCCGGGAGGGCACCCTAGCACAGATACGCAGTATTTT. It encodes CASSPGGHPSTDTQYF.